What follows are 7 T cell receptor beta chains derived from one specimen sequenced in a study of brain T cells in children with intractable seizures. Using immunoSEQ multiplex PCR, the repertoire was profiled, and TCRdb retains in-frame clones only, with some absent. The data contain roughly 80,000 clones, more than 75% of them singletons. This material consisted of peripheral blood, taken at surgery. Source of these receptors: a girl aged 2-9 years with Rasmussen encephalitis and intractable seizures.

J is TRBJ2-3 and V is TRBV6-4, with a weak D call TRBD2 (7 bases). The CDR3 extends over 15 amino acids. V was shortened by 0 bases and J by 4 bases, with 11 bases between the two germline ends. Germline V gene sequence: CDR1 MRHNA, CDR2 SNTAGT. This chain's CDR3 is CASSDSTGGPDTQYF. In DNA form, the CDR3 reads TGTGCCAGCAGTGACTCGACGGGGGGCCCAGATACGCAGTATTTT.

The chain employs TRBV28 and TRBJ1-5, with D perhaps TRBD1 (5 bases). V lost 7 bases and J lost 6, with 19 bases in between. The CDR3 runs 15 residues. Germline CDR1 is MDHEN and CDR2 is SYDVKM. The CDR3 nucleotides read TGTGCCAGCACCTCCGGGGGTTATGGTGGTCAGCCCCAGCATTTT. This translates into CASTSGGYGGQPQHF.

This chain connects TRBV7-3 to TRBJ2-2; 8 bases map to TRBD1. V lost 4 bases, J lost 7 bases, and 14 bases stayed unmatched. Germline CDR1 SGHTA, CDR2 FQGTGA. This CDR3 has 17 amino acids. The CDR3: CASSSRTGSVSGGELFF. In nucleotides, the CDR3 is TGTGCCAGCAGCTCCAGGACAGGGTCTGTTTCAGGCGGGGAGCTGTTTTTT.

The gene calls are TRBV7-2 and TRBJ2-7, with D uncertain. The CDR3 has 12 amino acids. In germline, CDR1 is SGHTA, CDR2 FQGNSA. V was cut by 5 bases and J by 0 bases, with 5 bases left in between. CDR3 bases: TGTGCCAGCAGCCGCAGCTCCTACGAGCAGTACTTC. Protein: CASSRSSYEQYF.

The V call is TRBV1, the J call TRBJ2-3; the table's D call of TRBD2 was not tested on the DNA. TRBV1 is termed a pseudogene. This CDR3 is built from 16 residues. This chain's CDR3 is CTSSRAGPPPPDTQYF. As DNA, the CDR3 is TGCACCAGCAGCAGAGCGGGACCTCCCCCCCCAGATACGCAGTATTTT.

In this sample, this clone turned up a few times. The chain uses TRBV25-1 and TRBJ1-5, with D possibly being TRBD1 (5 bases). V lost 4 bases, J lost 7 bases, and 14 bases lay in between. The germline V gene has CDR1 MGHDK and CDR2 SYGVNS. The CDR3 spans 14 residues. The CDR3 loop reads CASSAPGIGQPQHF. The CDR3 nucleotides are TGTGCCAGCAGTGCTCCAGGGATTGGGCAGCCCCAGCATTTT.

The chain uses TRBV29-1 and TRBJ2-5, with D possibly being TRBD1 or TRBD2 (5 bases each). V was shortened by 7 bases and J by 6 bases, with 21 bases between the two germline ends. Germline V gene sequence: CDR1 SQVTM, CDR2 ANQGSEA. The CDR3 has 14 residues. The CDR3 loop is CSASGTVGVKTQYF. DNA for the CDR3: TGCAGCGCTTCCGGGACGGTGGGGGTGAAGACCCAGTACTTC.